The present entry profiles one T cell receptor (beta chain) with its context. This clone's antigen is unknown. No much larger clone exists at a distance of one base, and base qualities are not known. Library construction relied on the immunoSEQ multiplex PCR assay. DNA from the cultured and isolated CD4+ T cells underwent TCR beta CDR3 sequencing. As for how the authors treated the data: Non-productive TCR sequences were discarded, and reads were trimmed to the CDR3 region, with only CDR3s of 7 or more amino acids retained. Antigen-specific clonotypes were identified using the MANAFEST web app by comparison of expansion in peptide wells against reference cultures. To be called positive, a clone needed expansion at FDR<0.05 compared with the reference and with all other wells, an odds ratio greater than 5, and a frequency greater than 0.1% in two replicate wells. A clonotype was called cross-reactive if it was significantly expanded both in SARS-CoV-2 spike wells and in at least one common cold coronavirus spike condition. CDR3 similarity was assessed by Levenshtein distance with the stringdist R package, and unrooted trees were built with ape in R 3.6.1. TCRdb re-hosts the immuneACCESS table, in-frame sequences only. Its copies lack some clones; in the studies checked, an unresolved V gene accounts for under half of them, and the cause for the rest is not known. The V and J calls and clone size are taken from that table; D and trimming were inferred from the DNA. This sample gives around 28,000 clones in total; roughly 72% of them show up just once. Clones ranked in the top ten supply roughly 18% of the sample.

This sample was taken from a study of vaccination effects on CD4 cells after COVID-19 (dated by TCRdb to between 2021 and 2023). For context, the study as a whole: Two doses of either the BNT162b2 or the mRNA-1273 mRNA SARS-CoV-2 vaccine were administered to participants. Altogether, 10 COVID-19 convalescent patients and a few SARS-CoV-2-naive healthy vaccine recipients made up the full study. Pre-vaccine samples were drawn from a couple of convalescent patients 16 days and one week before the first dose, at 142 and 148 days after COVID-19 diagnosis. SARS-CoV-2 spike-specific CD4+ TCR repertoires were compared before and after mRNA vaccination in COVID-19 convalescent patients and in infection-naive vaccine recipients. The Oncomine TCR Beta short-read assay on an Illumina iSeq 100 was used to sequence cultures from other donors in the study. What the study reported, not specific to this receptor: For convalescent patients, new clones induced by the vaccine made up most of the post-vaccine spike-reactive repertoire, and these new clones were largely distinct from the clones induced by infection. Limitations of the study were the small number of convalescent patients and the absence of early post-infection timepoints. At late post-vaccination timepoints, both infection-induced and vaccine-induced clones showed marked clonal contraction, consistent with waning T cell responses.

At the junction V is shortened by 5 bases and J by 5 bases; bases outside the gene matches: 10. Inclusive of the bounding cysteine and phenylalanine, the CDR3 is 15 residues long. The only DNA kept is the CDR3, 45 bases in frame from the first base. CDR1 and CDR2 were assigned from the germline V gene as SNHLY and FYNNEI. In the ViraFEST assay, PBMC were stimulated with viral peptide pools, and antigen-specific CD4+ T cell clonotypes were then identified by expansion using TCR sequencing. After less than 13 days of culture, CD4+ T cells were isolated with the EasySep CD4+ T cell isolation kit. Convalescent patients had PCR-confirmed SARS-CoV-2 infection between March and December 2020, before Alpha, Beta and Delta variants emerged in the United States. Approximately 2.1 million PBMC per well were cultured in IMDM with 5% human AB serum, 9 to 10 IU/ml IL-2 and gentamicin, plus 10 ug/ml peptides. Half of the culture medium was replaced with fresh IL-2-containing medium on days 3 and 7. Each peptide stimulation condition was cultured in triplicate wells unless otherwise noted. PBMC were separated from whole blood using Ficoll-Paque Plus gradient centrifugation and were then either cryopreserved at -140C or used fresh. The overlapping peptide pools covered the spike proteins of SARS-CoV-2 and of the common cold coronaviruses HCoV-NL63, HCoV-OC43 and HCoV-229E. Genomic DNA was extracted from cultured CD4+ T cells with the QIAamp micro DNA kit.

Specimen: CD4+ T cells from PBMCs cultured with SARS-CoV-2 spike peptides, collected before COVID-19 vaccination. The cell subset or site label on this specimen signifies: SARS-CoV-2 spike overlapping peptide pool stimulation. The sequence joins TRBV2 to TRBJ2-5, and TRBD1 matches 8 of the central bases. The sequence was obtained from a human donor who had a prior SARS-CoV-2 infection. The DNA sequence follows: TGTGCCAGCAGTTCTCCGACAGGGGTCGAGGAGACCCAGTACTTC. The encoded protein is CASSSPTGVEETQYF.